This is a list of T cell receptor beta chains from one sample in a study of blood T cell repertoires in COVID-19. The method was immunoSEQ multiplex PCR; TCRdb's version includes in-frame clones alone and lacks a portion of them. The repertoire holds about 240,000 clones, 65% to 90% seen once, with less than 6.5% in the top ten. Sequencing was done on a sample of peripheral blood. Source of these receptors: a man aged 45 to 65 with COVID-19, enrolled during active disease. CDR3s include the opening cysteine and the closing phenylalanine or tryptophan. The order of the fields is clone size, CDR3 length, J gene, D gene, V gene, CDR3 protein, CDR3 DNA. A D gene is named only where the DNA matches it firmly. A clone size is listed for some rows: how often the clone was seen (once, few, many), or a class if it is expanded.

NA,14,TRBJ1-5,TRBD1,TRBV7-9,CASSRDRGNQPQHF,TGTGCCAGCAGCCGGGACAGGGGGAATCAGCCCCAGCATTTT
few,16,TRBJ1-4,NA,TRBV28,CASSPRLWATNEKLFF,TGTGCCAGCAGTCCTCGTTTGTGGGCGACTAATGAAAAACTGTTTTTT
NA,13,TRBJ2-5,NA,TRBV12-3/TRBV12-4,CASSFVRGETQYF,TGTGCCAGCAGTTTCGTTAGGGGAGAGACCCAGTACTTC
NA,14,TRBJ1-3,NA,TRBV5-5,CASSLWADRNTIYF,TGTGCCAGCAGCTTGTGGGCAGACCGAAACACCATATATTTT
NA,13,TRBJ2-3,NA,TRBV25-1,CASNMGRTDTQYF,TGTGCCAGCAACATGGGCCGTACAGATACGCAGTATTTT
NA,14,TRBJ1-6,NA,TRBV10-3,CAISEGQEGSPLHF,TGTGCCATCAGTGAGGGCCAGGAAGGTTCACCCCTCCACTTT
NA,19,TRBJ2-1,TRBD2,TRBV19,CASSPTGISGGSGRNEQFF,TGTGCCAGTAGTCCAACCGGGATTAGCGGGGGCTCCGGAAGAAATGAGCAGTTCTTC
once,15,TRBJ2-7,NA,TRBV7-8,CASSSLRSSGIEQYF,TGTGCCAGCAGCTCCCTCCGGAGTTCGGGAATTGAGCAGTACTTC
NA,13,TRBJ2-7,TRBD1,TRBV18,CASSPPDRVEQYF,TGTGCCAGCTCACCACCCGACAGGGTCGAGCAGTACTTC
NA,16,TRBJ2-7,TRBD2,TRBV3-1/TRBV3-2,CASSQGAGGSSYEQYF,TGTGCCAGCAGCCAGGGGGCGGGGGGTAGCTCCTACGAGCAGTACTTC
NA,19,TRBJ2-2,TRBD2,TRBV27,CASSIKQGTSGGDAGELFF,TGTGCCAGCAGTATCAAACAAGGGACTAGCGGGGGGGATGCCGGGGAGCTGTTTTTT
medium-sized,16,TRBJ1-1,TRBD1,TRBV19,CASSIGQGADRTEAFF,TGTGCCAGTAGTATCGGACAGGGGGCGGATCGAACTGAAGCTTTCTTT
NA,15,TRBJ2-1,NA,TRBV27,CASAGVEGSYNEQFF,TGTGCCAGCGCGGGCGTTGAGGGTAGCTACAATGAGCAGTTCTTC
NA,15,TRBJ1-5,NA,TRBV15,CATSRGGGGHQPQHF,TGTGCCACCAGCAGAGGGGGCGGGGGGCATCAGCCCCAGCATTTT
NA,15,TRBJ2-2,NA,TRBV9,CASSLQGSSTGELFF,TGTGCCAGCAGCCTACAGGGTTCGAGCACCGGGGAGCTGTTTTTT
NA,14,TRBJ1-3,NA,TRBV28,CASSLRGSGNTIYF,TGTGCCAGCAGTTTACGGGGCTCTGGAAACACCATATATTTT
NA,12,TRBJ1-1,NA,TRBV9,CASSPHGTEAFF,TGTGCCAGCAGCCCCCACGGCACTGAAGCTTTCTTT
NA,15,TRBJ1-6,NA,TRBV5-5,CASSFEIIYSSPLHF,TGTGCCAGCAGCTTTGAAATAATCTATAGTTCACCCCTCCACTTT
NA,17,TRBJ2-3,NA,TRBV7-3,CASSWGLGAGYTDTQYF,TGTGCCAGCAGCTGGGGCTTAGGTGCGGGGTACACAGATACGCAGTATTTT
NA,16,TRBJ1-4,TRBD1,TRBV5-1,CASSPGNRDRNEKLFF,TGCGCCAGCAGCCCAGGGAACCGGGACAGGAATGAAAAACTGTTTTTT
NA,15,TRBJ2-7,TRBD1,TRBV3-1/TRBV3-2,CASSRRGQGSDEQYF,TGTGCCAGCAGCCGTCGGGGACAGGGATCGGACGAGCAGTACTTC
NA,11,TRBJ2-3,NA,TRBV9,CASSALDTQYF,TGTGCCAGCAGCGCTTTAGATACGCAGTATTTT
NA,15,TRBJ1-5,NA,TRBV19,CASSISGFGNQPQHF,TGTGCCAGTAGTATTTCAGGGTTCGGCAATCAGCCCCAGCATTTT
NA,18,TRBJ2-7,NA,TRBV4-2,CASSQDVMRAWQPREQYF,TGTGCCAGCAGCCAAGATGTAATGAGGGCTTGGCAACCTCGGGAGCAGTACTTC
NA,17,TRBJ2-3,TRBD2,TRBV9,CASSVGRSSGGTDTQYF,TGTGCCAGCAGCGTAGGTCGGTCTAGCGGGGGCACAGATACGCAGTATTTT
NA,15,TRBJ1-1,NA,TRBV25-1,CASSVPGQLNTEAFF,TGTGCCAGCAGTGTCCCGGGACAACTAAACACTGAAGCTTTCTTT
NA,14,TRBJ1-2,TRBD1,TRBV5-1,CASSSGQGLYGYTF,TGCGCCAGCAGCTCGGGACAGGGACTTTATGGCTACACCTTC
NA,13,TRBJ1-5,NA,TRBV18,CASSPSEGQPQHF,TGTGCCAGCTCACCATCGGAGGGCCAGCCCCAGCATTTT
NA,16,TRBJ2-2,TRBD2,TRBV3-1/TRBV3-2,CASSPRGGRNTGELFF,TGTGCCAGCAGCCCGCGGGGGGGCCGAAACACCGGGGAGCTGTTTTTT